This T cell receptor (beta chain) is from a study of identical twins. The germline V gene encodes CDR1 SGHRS and CDR2 YFSETQ. The CDR3 runs 14 residues. Trimming cost V 4 bases and J 0 bases, with 8 bases left between them. A single record per CDR3 protein comes from TCRdb applying MiXCR to the 5' RACE reads. Among around 670,000 distinct CDR3 sequences listed, around 6.1% were seen once. General study results and limits: With beta out-of-frame sequences, excess sharing by twins was weaker. Models, which agreed with sharing between unrelated individuals, nonetheless underestimated the out-of-frame TCR alpha sharing seen in monozygotic twins.

This clonotype appeared many times. Its antigen is as yet unknown. This clonotype originated in a man aged 18 to 30 in good health. This sequence joins TRBV5-1 and TRBJ2-1; tentatively, D is TRBD2 (5 bases). The sample taken for sequencing was naive T cells sorted from blood. DNA for the CDR3: TGCGCCAGCAGCCTGGAGGCCTCCTACAATGAGCAGTTCTTC. It translates to CASSLEASYNEQFF.